This TCR beta chain originates from a study of blood T cell repertoires in COVID-19 (dated by TCRdb to the early 2020s). Concerning the study at large: The collaborator samples originated in the United States, Italy and Spain and spanned the acute and convalescent phases of COVID-19. The samples were drawn from two sources: the first 160 participants of the ongoing ImmuneRACE study, and 1,254 subjects contributed by 6 global collaborators. Sample metadata almost always included a de-identified subject ID, COVID-19 status, age in years and sex. Subjects who had been exposed to COVID-19, were actively infected with it, or had recovered from it provided the deeply sampled blood TCRbeta repertoires that made up the dataset. The material from the prospective study consisted of cDNA or gDNA derived from T cells, B-cell-depleted T cells, or PBMCs. A freely available public database, intended as a resource for researchers studying the immune response to SARS-CoV-2, is where the repertoires were released. Where available, HLA class I and class II types were obtained from metadata supplied by the sample provider rather than from assay-based typing. Paper-wide results and their limitations: Clinical and demographic metadata were provided uncurated, with the amount varying by source and participant.

Another Seattle source contributed samples from volunteer blood donors who had recovered from COVID-19. Each collaborating institution followed its own protocols to collect whole blood in K2EDTA tubes. For TCRbeta analysis, collaborator samples were shipped as frozen whole blood, as isolated PBMCs, or as DNA extracted from either sample type. About this clone: The target of this receptor is not known. The sample holds no much larger clone one base away, and base qualities are not on file.

TCRbeta CDR3 regions were amplified from genomic DNA using the immunoSEQ Assay, a bias-controlled multiplex PCR. The published analysis was carried out like this. Within the assay, amplification of reference gene primers was used to estimate how many nucleated cells each sample contained. Sequence reads were collapsed and filtered to measure the absolute abundance of every unique TCRbeta CDR3 rearrangement. For each sample, productive Simpson clonality was calculated as the square root of Simpson's diversity index over productive rearrangements. TCRdb stores this immuneACCESS table with in-frame sequences only. Part of the clones is absent; in the studies checked, under half of the shortfall reflects unresolved V genes, and no reason is known for the rest. V and J calls and clone size are copied from that table; D and trimming were computed from the DNA. The sample table shows 200,000 to 300,000 clones, and about 89% are seen once. About 9.8% of the sample lies in the top ten.

This clonotype was obtained from a man aged 35-49 years who had recovered from COVID-19. Sequencing used peripheral blood.

Here is the DNA: TGTGCCAGCAGCTTGGCCTGGTCGGGAGGAAACACCATATATTTT. The resulting protein is CASSLAWSGGNTIYF. The sequence is built from TRBV7-2 and TRBJ1-3; no D gene is confidently identified. The V end loses 3 bases and the J end loses 4 bases, and a stretch of 13 bases separates them. The CDR3 measures 15 amino acids from cysteine to phenylalanine. The entry retains the CDR3 DNA only, 45 bases that are in frame from base 1. CDR1 is given as SGHTA and CDR2 as FQGNSA, both from the germline V gene.